These 22 T cell receptor beta chains were all obtained from the same sample, sequenced in a study of blood T cell repertoires in COVID-19. TCRdb's copy holds only in-frame clones and misses some; the assay was immunoSEQ multiplex PCR. Seen here are roughly 200,000 clones, about 84% observed once, and the top ten hold around 6%. Specimen: PBMCs or T cells enriched from blood (not recorded which). The receptors were sampled from a man aged 35 to 55 with acute COVID-19.

The V gene is TRBV6-5, the J gene TRBJ2-7; 9 positions match TRBD1. V was clipped by 4 bases and J by 5 bases; unmatched bases: 9. The CDR3 length is 15 residues. The germline gives CDR1 MNHEY, CDR2 SVGAGI. The CDR3 reads CASSSQQGAAHEQYF. CDR3 in DNA: TGTGCCAGCAGTTCGCAACAGGGGGCTGCCCACGAGCAGTACTTC.

The gene calls are TRBV30 and TRBJ2-1; the D gene is possibly TRBD1 (6 bases). CDR1 is GTSNPN and CDR2 is SVGIG in the germline V gene (reference sequence). V dropped 4 bases and J dropped 1 base, with 8 bases sitting between them. The CDR3 covers 13 residues. The CDR3 is CAWIRGSYNEQFF. Written as DNA, the CDR3 is TGTGCCTGGATTAGGGGGTCCTACAATGAGCAGTTCTTC.

The genes are TRBV27 and TRBJ1-5, with D unresolved. V lost 10 bases and J 1 base, leaving 14 bases between the germline ends. Germline CDR1 reads MNHEY; CDR2 reads SMNVEV (reference sequence). The CDR3 loop spans 14 amino acids. The chain's CDR3 is CATSLVFSNQPQHF. The CDR3 DNA reads as TGTGCCACCTCTCTAGTGTTCAGCAATCAGCCCCAGCATTTT.

The rearrangement links TRBV25-1 to TRBJ1-6, with a tentative D call TRBD1 (5 bases). The CDR3 runs to 18 residues. Per the germline V gene, CDR1 is MGHDK and CDR2 is SYGVNS. V dropped 2 bases and J dropped 1 base, with 15 bases sitting between them. The DNA of the CDR3 is TGTGCCAGCAGTGAAGGCCGGAGAGCAGGGTCCTATAATTCACCCCTCCACTTT. This translates into CASSEGRRAGSYNSPLHF.

This clone has just a few counts. The rearrangement uses TRBV4-2 and TRBJ2-5, with TRBD2 matching 8 bases. The V and J ends lost 0 bases and 5 bases, in that order; junction bases with no gene match: 8. CDR1 and CDR2 from the germline V gene are LGHNA and YNFKEQ. The CDR3 runs to 16 residues. CDR3 DNA sequence: TGTGCCAGCAGCCAAGATTGGAGCGGGAGTGGGGAGACCCAGTACTTC. It encodes CASSQDWSGSGETQYF.

The V and J genes are TRBV5-6 and TRBJ2-1; 11 bases align to TRBD2. CDR3 length: 15 amino acids. The germline CDR1 and CDR2 sequences are SGHDT and YYEEEE. The ends lost 4 bases at V and 2 bases at J; junction bases unmatched: 2. The CDR3 bases are TGTGCCAGCAGCATACTAGCGGGAGCCTACAATGAGCAGTTCTTC. The encoded protein is CASSILAGAYNEQFF.

This chain joins TRBV6-6 and TRBJ2-3; TRBD1 matches 8 bases. V trimming: 4 bases; J trimming: 6 bases; junction bases outside the gene matches: 3. The CDR3 has 13 residues. Germline assignment: CDR1 MNHNY and CDR2 SVGAGI (reference sequence). CDR3 protein: CASSSGGLDTQYF. DNA for the CDR3: TGTGCCAGCAGTTCAGGGGGCTTGGATACGCAGTATTTT.

J is TRBJ2-4 and V is TRBV19; 9 bases are shared with TRBD2. The ends lost 7 bases at V and 5 bases at J; junction bases unmatched: 6. Germline CDR1 LNHDA, CDR2 SQIVND (reference sequence). The CDR3 covers 14 residues. This CDR3 is CASTTGTSQNIQYF. DNA for the CDR3: TGTGCCAGTACCACCGGGACTAGCCAAAACATTCAGTACTTC.

CDR3 nucleotides: TGTGCCAGCACCCTGGGGGGGACCAAGGGCTTCAACATTCAGTACTTC. As protein: CASTLGGTKGFNIQYF. This chain joins TRBV28 and TRBJ2-4; 7 positions match TRBD2. Trimming at V came to 7 bases and at J to 7 bases, leaving 16 bases not matched to a gene. From germline, CDR1 is MDHEN and CDR2 SYDVKM. The CDR3 totals 16 residues.

The V call is TRBV5-1, the J call TRBJ2-5; D uncertain. Trimming stripped 5 bases from V and 0 bases from J, with 14 bases between. This CDR3 is 15 amino acids long. Germline assignment: CDR1 SGHRS and CDR2 YFSETQ. Here the CDR3 reads CASRITAGNQETQYF. DNA for the CDR3: TGCGCCAGCAGAATAACGGCAGGCAACCAAGAGACCCAGTACTTC.

A remark on this clone: At one of its ends the junction is not consistent with the germline gene, which may arise from a read error. CDR3 region: CASTLRPGHNTEAFF. CDR3 nucleotide sequence: TGTGCCAGCACCTTACGACCCGGACACAACACTGAAGCTTTCTTT. This chain uses TRBV11-2 with TRBJ1-1; possible D gene TRBD1, 5 bases. The CDR3 length is 15 residues. Looked up from germline, CDR1 is SGHAT and CDR2 is FQNNGV.

J is TRBJ2-3 and V is TRBV7-3, with 7 bases matching TRBD2. Germline CDR1 SGHTA, CDR2 FQGTGA. This CDR3 contains 16 residues. The V gene end was trimmed by 4 bases and the J gene end by 3 bases; junction bases not matched to a gene: 10. The CDR3 DNA follows: TGTGCCAGCAGCTCCCAAGCGGGAAGGGGTACAGATACGCAGTATTTT. Translated: CASSSQAGRGTDTQYF.

The gene calls are TRBV4-2 and TRBJ2-3; TRBD2 aligns across 11 bases. Losses at the gene ends were 0 bases for V and 5 bases for J; bases not matched to a gene: 13. The CDR3 spans 19 residues. From germline, CDR1 is LGHNA and CDR2 YNFKEQ. Here the CDR3 reads CASSQENPKTSGRVDTQYF. CDR3 bases: TGTGCCAGCAGCCAAGAAAACCCAAAAACTAGCGGGAGAGTAGATACGCAGTATTTT.

V usage is TRBV3-1 (or the pseudogene TRBV3-2) and J usage is TRBJ2-7; D unresolved. The V gene lost 4 bases and the J gene lost 1 base, with 8 bases spanning the gap. The CDR3 is made up of 13 amino acids. CDR1 is LGHDT and CDR2 is YNNKEL in the germline V gene (reference sequence). CDR3 sequence: CASSLSSSYEQYF. Written as DNA, the CDR3 is TGTGCCAGCAGCCTTAGTAGTTCCTACGAGCAGTACTTC.

This clone was observed once. The rearrangement links TRBV27 to TRBJ2-2; 10 bases agree with TRBD2. Germline CDR1 MNHEY, CDR2 SMNVEV (reference sequence). V lost 6 bases to trimming and J lost 0 bases; unmatched junction nucleotides: 4. The CDR3 runs to 16 residues. The CDR3 sequence is CASSSGRGTNTGELFF. The CDR3 DNA is TGTGCCAGCAGCAGCGGGAGGGGGACGAACACCGGGGAGCTGTTTTTT.

The genes are TRBV2 and TRBJ2-3, with TRBD1 matching 10 bases. The germline CDR1 and CDR2 sequences are SNHLY and FYNNEI. This CDR3 is built from 15 residues. V dropped 7 bases and J dropped 4; count of bases not matched to a gene: 8. CDR3 loop: CASKAGTGVSDTQYF. The CDR3 DNA is TGTGCCAGCAAGGCCGGGACAGGGGTTTCAGATACGCAGTATTTT.

The gene calls are TRBV5-1 and TRBJ2-1, with 10 bases aligning to TRBD2. The CDR3 length is 16 residues. The junction had 4 bases not matched to a gene; V was cut back by 0 bases and J by 4 bases. Germline-derived CDR1 and CDR2 are SGHRS and YFSETQ. CDR3 nucleotides: TGCGCCAGCAGCTTGGCGTGGACTAGCGGATACAATGAGCAGTTCTTC. Encoded protein: CASSLAWTSGYNEQFF.

The V and J genes are TRBV28 and TRBJ2-5; D gene ambiguous. This CDR3 contains 12 residues. Germline V CDR1 and CDR2: MDHEN, SYDVKM. V gave up 3 bases and J gave up 5 bases, with 7 bases separating them. The CDR3 bases are TGTGCCAGCAGTTTCGTTTCTGAGACCCAGTACTTC. Translation: CASSFVSETQYF.

This clone appeared a single time. This chain links TRBV7-2 with TRBJ2-7; TRBD2 agrees at 9 bases. The CDR3 contains 14 residues. With 3 bases clipped from V and 3 bases from J, the junction kept 3 bases outside the gene matches. Germline-derived CDR1 and CDR2 are SGHTA and FQGNSA. CDR3 residues: CASSFSGSGYEQYF. CDR3 in DNA: TGTGCCAGCAGCTTTAGCGGGAGTGGCTACGAGCAGTACTTC.

The genes are TRBV12-2 and TRBJ1-4. TRBV12-2 is a pseudogene locus. The CDR3 is made up of 17 amino acids. This chain's CDR3 is CASRLGIKGLLGEKLFF. In DNA, the CDR3 is TGTGCAAGTCGCTTAGGCATTAAAGGACTACTCGGTGAAAAACTGTTTTTT.

J is TRBJ2-7 and V is TRBV30; D not resolved. The CDR3 runs to 12 residues. Looked up from germline, CDR1 is GTSNPN and CDR2 is SVGIG (reference sequence). V was pared by 3 bases and J by 2 bases, with 8 bases between. The CDR3 protein is CAWRGNAYEQYF. Here the CDR3 DNA reads TGTGCCTGGAGGGGCAACGCCTACGAGCAGTACTTC.

The V gene is TRBV9, the J gene TRBJ2-2; 9 bases agree with TRBD1. This CDR3 is built from 15 residues. CDR1 and CDR2 (germline): SGDLS, YYNGEE. J gave up 8 bases and V 4 bases, and 9 bases lay outside the gene matches. In DNA form, the CDR3 reads TGTGCCAGCAGCCTCCTGGACAGGGGTGAAGGGGAGCTGTTTTTT. It translates to CASSLLDRGEGELFF.